This TCR beta chain comes out of a study of cytomegalovirus exposure and HLA in healthy donors. Study-level background: HLA-typed donors were the source of tens of millions of unique TCRs held in an early data release. Of 398 genotyped donors, approximately 84% clustered with self-reported Caucasian donors.

In this sample, this clone turned up a few times. From germline, CDR1 is LNHDA and CDR2 SQIVND (reference sequence). This CDR3 is built from 16 residues. The ends lost 6 bases at V and 2 bases at J; junction bases unmatched: 8. Each of the donors was a healthy bone marrow donor. The PCR was carried out with 60 Vbeta primers and 13 Jbeta primers. Libraries were prepared by immunoSEQ multiplex PCR; TCRdb keeps only in-frame clonotypes and omits some of them. Here the sample spans around 200,000 clones, 80% to 85% being singletons. This TCR was sampled from a middle-aged woman in good health and CMV-seronegative. This chain uses TRBV19 with TRBJ1-5, with 9 bases matching TRBD1. Sequencing was done on a sample of PBMCs. As DNA, the CDR3 is TGTGCCAGTAGAAACTCGACAGGGGGACGCAATCAGCCCCAGCATTTT. Translated, it gives CASRNSTGGRNQPQHF.